These 16 T cell receptor beta chains were sequenced from one sample in a study of PD-1 blockade in mismatch repair-deficient tumors. The method was immunoSEQ multiplex PCR; TCRdb's version includes in-frame clones alone and lacks a portion of them. The repertoire includes about 84,000 clones, 65% to 85% of them detected once, and about 2.4% sits in the top ten. Specimen: peripheral blood, collected 12 weeks after starting pembrolizumab. These receptor sequences come from an adult with mismatch repair-deficient cancer.

The chain links TRBV4-1 to TRBJ2-1, with 9 bases aligning to TRBD1. The trim removed 4 bases at V and 7 bases at J, leaving 8 bases unmatched. This CDR3 has 15 amino acids. CDR1 is MGHRA and CDR2 is YSYEKL in the germline V gene. The CDR3 sequence is CASSLFGTGTNEQFF. CDR3 DNA sequence: TGCGCCAGCAGCCTCTTCGGGACAGGGACGAATGAGCAGTTCTTC.

The chain couples TRBV5-6 to TRBJ2-5, with a weak D call TRBD1 (6 bases). Trimming left V 1 base short and J 2 bases short, with 12 bases between. The CDR3 has 15 amino acids. Germline lookup yields CDR1 SGHDT and CDR2 YYEEEE. Written as DNA, the CDR3 is TGTGCCAGCAGCTTGAGGGGGACGTTGCAAGAGACCCAGTACTTC. It codes for CASSLRGTLQETQYF.

J is TRBJ1-1 and V is TRBV5-4; no definite D call. This CDR3 has 12 amino acids. Germline-derived CDR1 and CDR2 are SGHNT and YYREEE (reference sequence). V lost 1 base and J 8 bases, leaving 9 bases between the germline ends. CDR3 amino acids: CASSLITGEAFF. Written as DNA, the CDR3 is TGTGCCAGCAGCTTGATCACGGGCGAAGCTTTCTTT. Variable domain in full (rest from reference TRBV5-4 and TRBJ1-1): ETGVTQSPTHLIKTRGQQVTLRCSSQSGHNTVSWYQQALGQGPQFIFQYYREEENGRGNFPPRFSGLQFPNYSSELNVNALELDDSALYLCASSLITGEAFFGQGTRLTVV.

The chain carries TRBV12-5 and TRBJ1-4, with 8 bases matching TRBD1. The CDR3 spans 15 residues. V was clipped by 4 bases and J by 7 bases; unmatched bases: 8. Germline V CDR1 and CDR2: LGHNT, FRNRAP. CDR3 loop: CASGSGQGVAEKLFF. The CDR3 bases are TGTGCTAGTGGTTCTGGACAGGGAGTAGCTGAAAAACTGTTTTTT.

The rearrangement links TRBV25-1 to TRBJ2-3; no definite D call. Trimming stripped 5 bases from V and 0 bases from J, with 12 bases between. The CDR3 length is 15 residues. The germline gives CDR1 MGHDK, CDR2 SYGVNS. The CDR3 region is CASSPTLGSTDTQYF. The CDR3 DNA reads TGTGCCAGCAGTCCTACTCTGGGTAGCACAGATACGCAGTATTTT. The complete variable domain, with remaining parts taken from reference TRBV25-1 and TRBJ2-3, reads EADIYQTPRYLVIGTGKKITLECSQTMGHDKMYWYQQDPGMELHLIHYSYGVNSTEKGDLSSESTVSRIRTEHFPLTLESARPSHTSQYLCASSPTLGSTDTQYFGPGTRLTVL.

This clone has more than one count but fewer than ten. The chain couples TRBV28 to TRBJ2-7, with 7 bases matching TRBD2. In germline, CDR1 is MDHEN, CDR2 SYDVKM. This CDR3 comprises 14 residues. V gave up 8 bases and J gave up 7 bases; unmatched junction bases: 14. The CDR3 DNA reads as TGTGCCAGCGGAGGGGCGGGAGTCGCGGGAGAGCAGTACTTC. Protein: CASGGAGVAGEQYF. The full variable domain, with the rest looked up from reference TRBV28 and TRBJ2-7, is DVKVTQSSRYLVKRTGEKVFLECVQDMDHENMFWYRQDPGLGLRLIYFSYDVKMKEKGDIPEGYSVSREKKERFSLILESASTNQTSMYLCASGGAGVAGEQYFGPGTRLTVT.

The chain couples TRBV5-1 to TRBJ2-3; TRBD1 or TRBD2 may be the D gene (5 bases each). V lost 4 bases to trimming and J lost 4 bases, with 16 bases between them. The CDR3 length is 15 residues. CDR1 SGHRS and CDR2 YFSETQ come from the germline V gene. The CDR3 nucleotides read TGCGCCAGCAGCGCTGGGGGTTCTCTCGCAGATACGCAGTATTTT. This encodes CASSAGGSLADTQYF. The full variable domain, in which reference TRBV5-1 and TRBJ2-3 provide the parts outside the CDR3, is KAGVTQTPRYLIKTRGQQVTLSCSPISGHRSVSWYQQTPGQGLQFLFEYFSETQRNKGNFPGRFSGRQFSNSRSEMNVSTLELGDSALYLCASSAGGSLADTQYFGPGTRLTVL.

The rearrangement uses TRBV11-2 and TRBJ1-4; weak D call: TRBD1 (6 bases). Germline V gene lookup returns CDR1 SGHAT and CDR2 FQNNGV. This CDR3 is 16 amino acids long. Trimming pared 5 bases from V and 7 bases from J, leaving 20 bases between. The CDR3 DNA follows: TGTGCCAGCAGCCCCAGCCCGGCAGGGGAAAGTGAAAAACTGTTTTTT. Protein product: CASSPSPAGESEKLFF.

The gene calls are TRBV7-8 and TRBJ1-1; the match to TRBD1 covers 9 bases. CDR3 length: 13 residues. J was trimmed by 11 bases and V by 2 bases; bases with no gene match: 6. From germline, CDR1 is SGHVS and CDR2 FQNEAQ. CDR3 sequence (DNA): TGTGCCAGCAGCTTAACCCGGACAGGGGAGGCTTTCTTT. It specifies CASSLTRTGEAFF.

As to this clone: No conserved phenylalanine or tryptophan is present at the end of the CDR3, so a read error is the likely explanation. The DNA is omitted, as the CDR3 cannot be located on it reliably, and the CDR3 follows TCRdb's listing. The chain uses TRBV6-1 and TRBJ1-4; TRBD1, the table's D call, lacks a check against the DNA. The CDR3 length equals 9 residues, ends included. Germline-derived CDR1 and CDR2 are MNHNS and SASEGT. CDR3 amino acids: CASRPDRDC.

The chain employs TRBV5-5 and TRBJ1-4, with 9 bases matching TRBD1. The germline gives CDR1 SGHKS, CDR2 YYEKEE (reference sequence). After removal of 3 bases from V and 0 bases from J, the junction contained 9 bases not matched to a gene. The CDR3 is made up of 18 amino acids. CDR3 bases: TGTGCCAGCAGCTGGGCCGGGACAGGGTCTCCAACTAATGAAAAACTGTTTTTT. This encodes CASSWAGTGSPTNEKLFF.

V gene TRBV7-2 combines with J gene TRBJ2-5, with 13 bases identical to TRBD2. The CDR3 totals 17 residues. The junction had 7 bases not matched to a gene; V was cut back by 2 bases and J by 4 bases. Germline assignment: CDR1 SGHTA and CDR2 FQGNSA. The chain's CDR3 is CASSLILAGGPPETQYF. The CDR3 nucleotides are TGTGCCAGCAGCTTAATACTAGCGGGGGGGCCCCCAGAGACCCAGTACTTC.

This chain's CDR3 is CASSPSTGTSKPYNEQFF. The CDR3, as DNA: TGTGCCAGCAGCCCATCGACAGGAACCTCTAAACCTTACAATGAGCAGTTCTTC. V and J are TRBV11-3 and TRBJ2-1; weak D call: TRBD1 (6 bases). The length of the CDR3 is 18 residues. CDR1 is SGHNT, CDR2 YENEEA, per germline. V was pared by 5 bases and J by 4 bases, with 24 bases between. Full variable domain (remainder filled in from reference TRBV11-3 and TRBJ2-1): EAGVVQSPRYKIIEKKQPVAFWCNPISGHNTLYWYLQNLGQGPELLIRYENEEAVDDSQLPKDRFSAERLKGVDSTLKIQPAELGDSAVYLCASSPSTGTSKPYNEQFFGPGTRLTVL.

The V and J genes are TRBV4-2 and TRBJ1-5; D is uncertain. Germline loops: CDR1 LGHNA, CDR2 YNFKEQ. V lost 1 base, J lost 9 bases, and 22 bases lay in between. This CDR3 has 17 amino acids. The CDR3 DNA is TGTGCCAGCAGCCAAGGGTTGGTAGAGGACGGGGTGGGGCCCCAGCATTTT. Translation: CASSQGLVEDGVGPQHF.

The chain carries TRBV5-6 and TRBJ2-4, with D tentatively TRBD2 (5 bases). CDR1 is SGHDT, CDR2 YYEEEE, per germline. This CDR3 has 14 residues. V was pared by 4 bases and J by 3 bases, with 11 bases between. The DNA of the CDR3 is TGTGCCAGCAGCCCCGGCGGAGGCAAAAACATTCAGTACTTC. Translation: CASSPGGGKNIQYF. The full variable domain, in which reference TRBV5-6 and TRBJ2-4 provide the parts outside the CDR3, is DAGVTQSPTHLIKTRGQQVTLRCSPKSGHDTVSWYQQALGQGPQFIFQYYEEEERQRGNFPDRFSGHQFPNYSSELNVNALLLGDSALYLCASSPGGGKNIQYFGAGTRLSVL.

This rearrangement joins TRBV5-1 to TRBJ2-2; D is unresolved. V dropped 9 bases and J dropped 0 bases, with 9 bases sitting between them. CDR3 length equals 13 residues. Germline CDR1 reads SGHRS; CDR2 reads YFSETQ. The CDR3 region has the DNA TGCGCCACCTATAGAACGAACACCGGGGAGCTGTTTTTT. This gives the protein CATYRTNTGELFF.